One sample yielded the 5 T cell receptor beta chains listed below, sequenced in a study of response to subunit inactivated influenza vaccine listed by TCRdb under 2018. The library was generated by RT-PCR. The sequencer listed for this sample is Illumina HiSeq 2500. The raw public data were reprocessed by TCRdb itself: fastp quality trimming at Q25, MiXCR clonotype calling, in-frame beta chains only. Under each unique CDR3 protein, matching rows form one entry showing the most common genes and DNA. This sample has 600,000 to 850,000 distinct CDR3 sequences in its table, and approximately 14% of those were observed once. 7.6% of the sample rests with the top ten. The starting material was PBMCs from blood, obtained 14 to 15 days before vaccination. Receptors were obtained from a man in his fifties who received an inactivated influenza vaccine. Donor details come from another sample of the same person, matched by shared clones.

This chain links TRBV4-2 with TRBJ1-6; 8 nucleotides agree with TRBD1. The CDR3 contains 15 residues. V was pared by 1 base and J by 10 bases, with 6 bases of the junction left unmatched. CDR1 LGHNA and CDR2 YNFKEQ come from the germline V gene. DNA for the CDR3: TGTGCCAGCAGCCAAGGGACAGGGATGCGGTCACCCCTCCACTTT. Translating it yields CASSQGTGMRSPLHF.

V gene TRBV5-5 combines with J gene TRBJ2-7; D is possibly TRBD1 or TRBD2 (5 bases each). The CDR3 has 14 residues. The germline V gene encodes CDR1 SGHKS and CDR2 YYEKEE (reference sequence). V dropped 6 bases and J dropped 6 bases, with 19 bases sitting between them. The CDR3: CASTSRDPGREQYF. In nucleotides, the CDR3 is TGTGCCAGCACCTCCCGGGACCCAGGACGCGAGCAGTACTTC.

This clonotype was counted ten times or more. The rearrangement uses TRBV6-2 or TRBV6-3 and TRBJ1-1; possible D gene TRBD1, 5 bases. V gave up 6 bases and J gave up 0 bases, with 17 bases separating them. The CDR3 is 16 residues long. Germline lookup yields CDR1 MNHEY and CDR2 SVGEGT. In DNA form, the CDR3 reads TGTGCCAGCAGATACGCCCCCGGGGCCCTGAACACTGAAGCTTTCTTT. Translation: CASRYAPGALNTEAFF.

The chain uses TRBV18 and TRBJ1-2; a possible D gene is TRBD1 (6 bases). This CDR3 comprises 15 residues. The ends were cut back, 1 base at V and 4 bases at J, with 13 bases in the middle. Germline CDR1 is KGHSH and CDR2 is LQKENI. The CDR3 reads CASSPQHREVYGYTF. The DNA for the CDR3 is TGTGCCAGCTCACCACAGCACAGGGAGGTCTATGGCTACACCTTC.

This sequence joins TRBV7-2 and TRBJ2-3; D uncertain. Looked up from germline, CDR1 is SGHTA and CDR2 is FQGNSA. With 0 bases removed from V and 2 bases from J, the gap between germline ends came to 18 bases. The CDR3 extends over 18 amino acids. CDR3 region: CASSLARTSLVLTDTQYF. CDR3 nucleotides: TGTGCCAGCAGCTTAGCGAGGACCTCATTAGTCCTCACAGATACGCAGTATTTT.